The rows below give T cell receptor beta chains drawn from one sample of a study of identical twins. TCRdb called the 5' RACE reads again in MiXCR, with one record for every CDR3 protein. This repertoire shows 250,000 to 350,000 distinct CDR3 sequences, 6.5% to 9.5% found once; its top ten account for approximately 2.1%. These data were also reused for a study on yellow fever vaccine responses in identical twins.

The material sequenced was memory (CD45RO+) T cells sorted from blood. Source of these receptors: a woman aged 18-29 years in good health. Both conserved end residues are part of each CDR3. Each record gives: V gene, J gene, clone size, D gene, CDR3 protein, CDR3 DNA. The D gene is left open where the match is weak. The size entry is marked missing in some rows and otherwise reads once, few, many or a size class.

>TRBV29-1|TRBJ1-1|.|.
CSALESHTEAFF
TGCAGCGCCCTGGAGAGCCACACTGAAGCTTTCTTT
>TRBV5-5|TRBJ2-5|few|TRBD2
CASKELALQETQYF
TGTGCCAGCAAGGAACTAGCGCTTCAAGAGACCCAGTACTTC
>TRBV20-1|TRBJ2-4|few|.
CSARPGLAKNIQYF
TGCAGTGCAAGGCCGGGACTAGCCAAAAACATTCAGTACTTC
>TRBV28|TRBJ1-4|.|.
CASSYLGLGTNEKLFF
TGTGCCAGCAGTTACCTGGGACTCGGGACTAATGAAAAACTGTTTTTT
>TRBV9|TRBJ2-5|.|.
CASSVWPNDLQETQYF
TGTGCCAGCAGCGTATGGCCGAACGACCTCCAAGAGACCCAGTACTTC
>TRBV5-6|TRBJ2-1|few|.
CASSYDNEQFF
TGTGCCAGCAGCTACGACAATGAGCAGTTCTTC
>TRBV6-4|TRBJ2-3|medium-sized|.
CASSLDPQGTDTQYF
TGTGCCAGCAGCCTGGACCCGCAGGGCACAGATACGCAGTATTTT
>TRBV7-9|TRBJ2-3|.|.
CASSLGSGYHTQYF
TGTGCCAGCAGCTTAGGATCAGGTTATCATACGCAGTATTTT
>TRBV6-4|TRBJ1-1|many|.
CASSETEGVTEAFF
TGTGCCAGCAGTGAGACGGAGGGGGTTACTGAAGCTTTCTTT
>TRBV3-1|TRBJ2-1|many|.
CASSHAEHEQFF
TGTGCCAGCAGCCATGCCGAACATGAGCAGTTCTTC
>TRBV18|TRBJ2-3|.|.
CASSPQLDTDTQYF
TGTGCCAGCTCACCACAGTTAGACACAGATACGCAGTATTTT
>TRBV4-2|TRBJ1-3|many|.
CASSQDRLGGNTIYF
TGTGCCAGCAGCCAAGATCGTCTGGGTGGAAACACCATATATTTT
>TRBV7-3|TRBJ2-2|.|.
CASSSRSDTGELFF
TGTGCCAGCAGCTCCCGGTCGGACACCGGGGAGCTGTTTTTT
>TRBV20-1|TRBJ1-1|few|TRBD1
CSARIGQDFGEAFF
TGCAGTGCTAGGATAGGACAGGACTTTGGTGAAGCTTTCTTT
>TRBV29-1|TRBJ2-2|many|.
CSVERQWGTGELFF
TGCAGCGTTGAGAGACAGTGGGGCACCGGGGAGCTGTTTTTT
>TRBV10-3|TRBJ2-1|many|TRBD1
CATARGQGKNNEQFF
TGTGCCACCGCCCGGGGACAGGGGAAAAACAATGAGCAGTTCTTC
>TRBV4-1|TRBJ2-1|many|TRBD1
CASSHKDRATMKNNEQFF
TGCGCCAGCAGCCACAAGGACAGGGCCACGATGAAAAACAATGAGCAGTTCTTC
>TRBV14|TRBJ1-6|few|.
CASSHRDFYNSPLHF
TGTGCCAGCAGCCACAGGGATTTCTATAATTCACCCCTCCACTTT
>TRBV3-1|TRBJ2-5|.|TRBD2
CASSQSGEPQETQYF
TGTGCCAGCAGCCAGAGCGGGGAACCCCAAGAGACCCAGTACTTC
>TRBV20-1|TRBJ2-2|few|TRBD1
CSARTSTGGTGELFF
TGCAGTGCTAGAACAAGTACAGGGGGCACCGGGGAGCTGTTTTTT
>TRBV7-6|TRBJ2-1|few|.
CASSLGPIREDEQFF
TGTGCCAGCAGCTTAGGCCCTATCAGGGAAGATGAGCAGTTCTTC
>TRBV19|TRBJ2-1|few|.
CASSIARERDEQFF
TGTGCCAGTAGTATAGCTCGGGAGAGAGATGAGCAGTTCTTC
>TRBV18|TRBJ2-3|.|TRBD2
CASSRESGDQDTQYF
TGTGCCAGCTCACGCGAGAGCGGGGATCAAGATACGCAGTATTTT
>TRBV7-9|TRBJ1-6|many|.
CASSQGPDNSPLHF
TGTGCCAGCAGCCAGGGGCCGGATAATTCACCCCTCCACTTT
>TRBV7-6|TRBJ2-5|few|TRBD2
CASSLKRGLAGKETQYF
TGTGCCAGCAGCTTAAAAAGGGGACTAGCGGGAAAAGAGACCCAGTACTTC
>TRBV28|TRBJ2-3|.|TRBD2
CASTRAGTDTQYF
TGTGCCAGCACCAGAGCGGGAACAGATACGCAGTATTTT
>TRBV10-3|TRBJ1-2|many|.
CAGGDNYGYTF
TGTGCCGGGGGAGACAACTATGGCTACACCTTC
>TRBV3-1|TRBJ2-1|.|.
CASSQRGSYNEQFF
TGTGCCAGCAGCCAAAGGGGTTCCTACAATGAGCAGTTCTTC
>TRBV11-2|TRBJ2-1|many|TRBD1
CASSLIWGQGEFQQFF
TGTGCCAGCAGCTTAATCTGGGGACAGGGGGAGTTTCAGCAGTTCTTC
>TRBV29-1|TRBJ1-5|many|TRBD1
CSVDPDRVGNQPQHF
TGCAGCGTTGACCCGGACAGGGTAGGCAATCAGCCCCAGCATTTT
>TRBV9|TRBJ2-1|few|.
CASSEGGLSLPNEQFF
TGTGCCAGCAGCGAAGGGGGACTATCCCTCCCCAATGAGCAGTTCTTC
>TRBV4-1|TRBJ1-4|few|.
CASSQDPARPGEKLFF
TGCGCCAGCAGCCAAGATCCGGCCAGACCTGGTGAAAAACTGTTTTTT
>TRBV6-1|TRBJ2-1|few|.
CASGTRAFSYNEQFF
TGTGCCAGCGGAACGCGAGCCTTCTCCTACAATGAGCAGTTCTTC
>TRBV20-1|TRBJ2-2|few|.
CSARPVLVGTGELFF
TGCAGTGCTAGACCGGTGCTTGTGGGCACCGGGGAGCTGTTTTTT
>TRBV24-1|TRBJ2-5|few|.
CATSDPGWNRETQYF
TGTGCCACCAGTGATCCCGGATGGAATCGGGAGACCCAGTACTTC
>TRBV5-5|TRBJ2-5|many|.
CASSALGGRASETQYF
TGTGCCAGCAGCGCATTAGGGGGGAGGGCCTCGGAGACCCAGTACTTC
>TRBV7-7|TRBJ2-1|few|TRBD2
CASSLASGRGNEQFF
TGTGCCAGCAGCTTAGCTAGCGGGAGGGGCAATGAGCAGTTCTTC
>TRBV7-9|TRBJ2-5|few|.
CASSLLQGGTETQYF
TGTGCCAGCAGCTTACTGCAGGGGGGAACGGAGACCCAGTACTTC
>TRBV2|TRBJ2-5|.|TRBD2
CASSRTSGRLKETQYF
TGTGCCAGCAGTCGGACTAGCGGGAGATTGAAGGAGACCCAGTACTTC
>TRBV10-3|TRBJ2-1|many|TRBD2
CAISPGTGESSGSEQFF
TGTGCCATCAGTCCCGGGACGGGGGAATCTAGCGGGAGTGAGCAGTTCTTC
>TRBV5-5|TRBJ2-7|.|.
CASSFGAGGRAYEQYF
TGTGCCAGCAGCTTTGGAGCCGGAGGGAGAGCCTACGAGCAGTACTTC
>TRBV2|TRBJ2-7|few|TRBD2
CASSESGGPVEQYF
TGTGCCAGCAGTGAGTCGGGAGGGCCGGTAGAGCAGTACTTC
>TRBV6-1|TRBJ2-1|.|TRBD2
CASSHPGLAGNEQFF
TGTGCCAGCAGCCACCCGGGACTAGCGGGTAATGAGCAGTTCTTC
>TRBV19|TRBJ2-3|.|.
CASINSGVGDTQYF
TGTGCCAGTATTAATTCAGGGGTCGGAGATACGCAGTATTTT
>TRBV3-1|TRBJ1-4|.|.
CASSQVVKGEKLFF
TGTGCCAGCAGCCAAGTTGTTAAAGGGGAAAAACTGTTTTTT
>TRBV5-1|TRBJ2-1|many|.
CASSLRDNTYNEQFF
TGCGCCAGCAGCTTGCGGGACAACACCTACAATGAGCAGTTCTTC
>TRBV18|TRBJ2-7|few|.
CASSPPGLYEQYF
TGTGCCAGCTCACCGCCAGGCCTCTACGAGCAGTACTTC
>TRBV6-1|TRBJ2-1|.|.
CASSEKWGYHNEQFF
TGTGCCAGCAGTGAAAAATGGGGTTACCACAATGAGCAGTTCTTC
>TRBV14|TRBJ2-2|.|TRBD2
CASSRLAGATGELFF
TGTGCCAGCAGCCGACTAGCGGGGGCCACCGGGGAGCTGTTTTTT
>TRBV18|TRBJ2-3|.|.
CASSSPIIADTQYF
TGTGCCAGCTCATCCCCAATAATCGCAGATACGCAGTATTTT
>TRBV19|TRBJ2-1|few|TRBD2
CASSARGGAQVGEQFF
TGTGCCAGTAGTGCCCGCGGGGGGGCCCAGGTCGGTGAGCAGTTCTTC
>TRBV4-2|TRBJ2-4|.|.
CARSQGVGGPKNIQYF
TGTGCCAGGAGCCAAGGGGTGGGCGGCCCCAAAAACATTCAGTACTTC
>TRBV24-1|TRBJ2-1|many|TRBD2
CATSDSGLVYNEQFF
TGTGCCACCAGTGATTCGGGACTAGTCTACAATGAGCAGTTCTTC
>TRBV6-6|TRBJ1-2|many|TRBD1
CASRQTGDGYTF
TGTGCCAGCAGACAAACAGGGGATGGCTACACCTTC